This entry describes one T cell receptor beta chain. This record belongs to a study of blood T cell repertoires in COVID-19. On the study more broadly: From the United States, Italy and Spain came samples of acute and convalescent COVID-19. From T cells, B-cell-depleted T cells, or PBMCs came the material, which was cDNA or gDNA.

Per the original data handling: Amplification with reference gene primers provided the estimates of nucleated cell counts. TCRdb keeps only in-frame clones here, not all; method: immunoSEQ multiplex PCR. The V and J calls and clone size are taken from that table; D and trimming were inferred from the DNA. The sample has roughly 170,000 clones, about 85% seen once. This CDR3 is built from 13 residues. V lost 3 bases to trimming and J lost 5 bases; unmatched junction nucleotides: 3. Germline CDR1 DFQATT, CDR2 SNEGSKA (reference sequence). The origin of this receptor is a man in his 60s who had recovered from COVID-19. The chain has TRBV20-1 and TRBJ2-5, with TRBD1 identical over 10 bases. Sequenced material: peripheral blood. The CDR3 nucleotides read TGCAGTGCTAGTGACAGGGGGCGGGAGACCCAGTACTTC. Its translation is CSASDRGRETQYF.